This T cell receptor beta chain was captured in a study of CD8 T cells in ankylosing spondylitis. The sample holds many counts of this clonotype. TCRdb ran MiXCR on the 5' RACE reads and lists one entry per CDR3 protein. The sample records 350,000 to 400,000 distinct CDR3 sequences, around 20% being singletons. Input material: blood, either unsorted or a sorted T cell fraction (not recorded which). This TCR derives from a male donor with ankylosing spondylitis or in good health (not recorded which).

The CDR3: CASSPGQGANEQFF. The CDR3 nucleotides read TGTGCCAGCAGTCCCGGACAGGGGGCAAATGAGCAGTTCTTC. V gene TRBV6-4 combines with J gene TRBJ2-1; TRBD1 matches at 11 bases. From germline, CDR1 is MRHNA and CDR2 SNTAGT. V was pared by 5 bases and J by 7 bases, with 4 bases of the junction left unmatched. CDR3 length equals 14 residues.